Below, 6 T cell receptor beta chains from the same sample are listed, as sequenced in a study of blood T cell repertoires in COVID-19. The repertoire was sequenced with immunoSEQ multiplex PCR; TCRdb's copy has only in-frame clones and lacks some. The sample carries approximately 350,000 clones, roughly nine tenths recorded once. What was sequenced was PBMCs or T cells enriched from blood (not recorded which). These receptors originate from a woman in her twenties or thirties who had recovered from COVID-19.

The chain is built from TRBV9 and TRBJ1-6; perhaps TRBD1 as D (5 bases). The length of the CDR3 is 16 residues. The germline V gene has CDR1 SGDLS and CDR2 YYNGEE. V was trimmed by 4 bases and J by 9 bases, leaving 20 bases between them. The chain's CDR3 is CASSPRGGGEGSPLHF. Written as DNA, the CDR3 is TGTGCCAGCAGCCCCCGGGGTGGAGGGGAGGGTTCACCCCTCCACTTT.

CDR3 nucleotides: TGTGCCAGCAGTCCTTTGGGGGGTCCTAATGAAAAACTGTTTTTT. It specifies CASSPLGGPNEKLFF. V gene TRBV27 combines with J gene TRBJ1-4; TRBD1 is a possible D gene (5 bases). Germline V lookup: CDR1 MNHEY, CDR2 SMNVEV (reference sequence). V was shortened by 5 bases and J by 3 bases, with 13 bases between the two germline ends. The CDR3 consists of 15 residues.

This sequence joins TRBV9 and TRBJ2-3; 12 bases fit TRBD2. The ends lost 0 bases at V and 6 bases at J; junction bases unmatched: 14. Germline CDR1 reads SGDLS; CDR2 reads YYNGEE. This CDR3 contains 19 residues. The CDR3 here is CASSVATTSGGHRGDTQYF. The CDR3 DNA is TGTGCCAGCAGCGTAGCTACGACTAGCGGGGGCCACCGGGGGGATACGCAGTATTTT.

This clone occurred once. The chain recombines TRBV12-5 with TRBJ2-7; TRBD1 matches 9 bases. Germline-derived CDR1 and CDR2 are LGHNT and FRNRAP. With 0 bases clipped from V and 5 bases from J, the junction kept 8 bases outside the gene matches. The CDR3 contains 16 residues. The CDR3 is CASGLVLARTGDEQYF. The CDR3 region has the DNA TGTGCTAGTGGTTTGGTACTAGCTAGGACAGGGGACGAGCAGTACTTC. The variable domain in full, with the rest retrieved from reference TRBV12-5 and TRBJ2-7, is DARVTQTPRHKVTEMGQEVTMRCQPILGHNTVFWYRQTMMQGLELLAYFRNRAPLDDSGMPKDRFSAEMPDATLATLKIQPSEPRDSAVYFCASGLVLARTGDEQYFGPGTRLTVT.

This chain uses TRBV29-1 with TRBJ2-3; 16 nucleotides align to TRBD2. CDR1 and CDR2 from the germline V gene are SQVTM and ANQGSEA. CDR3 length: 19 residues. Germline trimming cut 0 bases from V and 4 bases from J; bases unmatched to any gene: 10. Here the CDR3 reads CSVEDPPGLAGGRADTQYF. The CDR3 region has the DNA TGCAGCGTTGAAGATCCCCCGGGACTAGCGGGGGGGCGGGCAGATACGCAGTATTTT.

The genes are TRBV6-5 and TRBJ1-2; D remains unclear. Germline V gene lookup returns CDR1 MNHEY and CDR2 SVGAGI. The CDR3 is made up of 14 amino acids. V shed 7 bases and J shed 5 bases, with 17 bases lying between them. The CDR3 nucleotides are TGTGCCAGCACCCCTCGTAGAGGGCCATATGGCTACACCTTC. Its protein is CASTPRRGPYGYTF.